This T cell receptor beta chain was sequenced for a study of blood T cell repertoires in COVID-19. Germline V gene data show CDR1 as SEHNR and CDR2 as FQNEAQ (reference sequence). The ends were cut back, 0 bases at V and 1 base at J, with 13 bases in the middle. This CDR3 has 16 residues. Assay used: immunoSEQ multiplex PCR; TCRdb lists only in-frame clones, some missing. Of about 250,000 clones in the sample, 89% were seen once. The clonotype originates from a woman aged 40 to 55 who had recovered from COVID-19. The chain uses TRBV7-9 and TRBJ2-7; possibly TRBD1 for D (6 bases). Sequencing was performed on peripheral blood. The CDR3 region is CASSLAPGHLSYEQYF. CDR3 nucleotide sequence: TGTGCCAGCAGCTTAGCGCCGGGACACTTATCCTACGAGCAGTACTTC. Full variable domain (outside the CDR3, taken from reference TRBV7-9 and TRBJ2-7): DTGVSQNPRHKITKRGQNVTFRCDPISEHNRLYWYRQTLGQGPEFLTYFQNEAQLEKSRLLSDRFSAERPKGSFSTLEIQRTEQGDSAMYLCASSLAPGHLSYEQYFGPGTRLTVT.